Below are 26 T cell receptor beta chains sequenced from a single sample in a study of blood T cells in healthy people across ages (dated by TCRdb to 2015 to 2017). The library relied on 5' RACE. Sequencing instrument: Illumina HiSeq 2500. The second PCR ran for about 7 to 11 cycles and used a J-beta primer mix along with a sample-barcoded 5' primer. TCRdb reanalyzed the raw reads on its own, using fastp at Q25 for trimming and MiXCR for clone calling, and kept in-frame beta chains. Each CDR3 protein appears once, grouped with its most common genes and DNA. The sample table records 600,000 or so distinct CDR3 sequences; 25% to 35% of these occur just once. In total, the top ten clones hold about a sixth of the sample. The sequenced sample was blood. The source of these receptors is a woman older than 75 in good health.

The V call is TRBV7-2, the J call TRBJ2-1, with D perhaps TRBD2 (6 bases). The length of the CDR3 is 13 residues. In germline, CDR1 is SGHTA, CDR2 FQGNSA. Trimming left V 0 bases short and J 10 bases short, with 10 bases between. The CDR3 protein is CASSLAGSHEQFF. DNA of the CDR3: TGTGCCAGCAGCTTAGCCGGGAGTCACGAGCAGTTCTTC. Looking up the rest from reference TRBV7-2 and TRBJ2-1 gives the full variable domain: GAGVSQSPSNKVTEKGKDVELRCDPISGHTALYWYRQSLGQGLEFLIYFQGNSAPDKSGLPSDRFSAERTGGSVSTLTIQRTQQEDSAVYLCASSLAGSHEQFFGPGTRLTVL.

The V call is TRBV12-3 or TRBV12-4, the J call TRBJ2-1, with D perhaps matching TRBD1 (6 bases). Deletions cut 1 base from V and 5 bases from J, with 12 bases between. The CDR3 has 15 amino acids. The CDR3 reads CASSLVQGSNNEQFF. In DNA form, the CDR3 reads TGTGCCAGCAGTTTAGTCCAGGGGAGCAACAATGAGCAGTTCTTC.

This clonotype was found a few times. One base away lies a much larger clone, so this may be a sequencing read error. The rearrangement links TRBV6-5 to TRBJ2-5; D unresolved. Germline CDR1 is MNHEY and CDR2 is SVGAGI. There are 17 residues in the CDR3. V lost 4 bases and J 11 bases, leaving 29 bases between the germline ends. Here the CDR3 DNA reads TGTGCCAGCAGTTGGGGATTTTCCAGGTCGACGAACAATGAGCAGTACTTC. Translation: CASSWGFSRSTNNEQYF.

Turning to this clonotype: At one end, the junction sequence differs from germline, possibly due to a read error. This chain links TRBV7-9 with TRBJ1-2; D possibly corresponds to TRBD1 (6 bases). This CDR3 has 13 residues. Germline-derived CDR1 and CDR2 are SEHNR and FQNEAQ (reference sequence). The CDR3 DNA reads TGTGCCGGCAGCCGAGGACAGAACTATGGCTACACCTTC. It translates to CAGSRGQNYGYTF.

Notes on this clonotype: Sequence at one end of the junction differs from germline and may be a read error. The rearrangement joins TRBV2 to TRBJ2-3, with 8 nucleotides matching TRBD2. This CDR3 is built from 16 residues. From germline, CDR1 is SNHLY and CDR2 FYNNEI. This CDR3 is CVSKATSGYPKNTQYF. The CDR3 bases are TGTGTCAGCAAAGCCACTAGCGGATACCCCAAAAATACGCAGTATTTT.

In regard to this clonotype: A read error may produce the germline difference seen at one junction end. The rearrangement joins TRBV6-6 to TRBJ2-5, with TRBD1 identical over 12 bases. CDR1 is MNHNY and CDR2 is SVGAGI in the germline V gene (reference sequence). There are 14 residues in the CDR3. CDR3 in amino acids: CAGSTGTGGETQYF. CDR3 bases: TGTGCCGGCAGTACCGGGACAGGGGGCGAGACCCAGTACTTC.

This clonotype has only a few counts. The V call is TRBV4-2, the J call TRBJ2-2; TRBD1 aligns across 9 bases. V dropped 5 bases and J dropped 4; count of bases not matched to a gene: 5. Per the germline V gene, CDR1 is LGHNA and CDR2 is YNFKEQ. The CDR3 consists of 15 residues. This CDR3 is CASSGDRGGTGELFF. CDR3 coding DNA: TGTGCCAGCAGCGGCGACAGGGGGGGCACCGGGGAGCTGTTTTTT.

This clonotype was counted many times. This chain uses TRBV20-1 with TRBJ2-7; 8 bases agree with TRBD2. The CDR3 has 14 amino acids. Losses at the gene ends were 3 bases for V and 7 bases for J; bases not matched to a gene: 11. The germline V gene has CDR1 DFQATT and CDR2 SNEGSKA (reference sequence). The CDR3 region has the DNA TGCAGTGCTAGCGAACTCGGGGGGGCTGGGGAGCAGTACTTC. Protein sequence: CSASELGGAGEQYF.

This clonotype has a count of ten or more. The chain uses TRBV5-6 and TRBJ2-5; 7 bases are shared with TRBD1. Losses at the gene ends were 4 bases for V and 2 bases for J; bases not matched to a gene: 14. CDR1 is SGHDT, CDR2 YYEEEE, per germline. The CDR3 runs 17 residues. The CDR3 protein is CASSPGQTRSVQETQYF. DNA of the CDR3: TGTGCCAGCAGCCCGGGACAGACGAGGTCCGTACAAGAGACCCAGTACTTC.

This clonotype appeared a few times. V usage is TRBV5-1 and J usage is TRBJ2-2; 8 nucleotides agree with TRBD2. Germline CDR1 and CDR2: SGHRS and YFSETQ. Unmatched junction bases numbered 2, after V lost 0 bases and J lost 1 base. The length of the CDR3 is 16 residues. CDR3 sequence reads: CASSLESGGNTGELFF. The CDR3 DNA is TGCGCCAGCAGCTTGGAGAGCGGGGGGAACACCGGGGAGCTGTTTTTT. The full variable domain, with the rest looked up from reference TRBV5-1 and TRBJ2-2, is KAGVTQTPRYLIKTRGQQVTLSCSPISGHRSVSWYQQTPGQGLQFLFEYFSETQRNKGNFPGRFSGRQFSNSRSEMNVSTLELGDSALYLCASSLESGGNTGELFFGEGSRLTVL.

The chain uses TRBV29-1 and TRBJ2-1; a possible D gene is TRBD1 (6 bases). This CDR3 is 13 amino acids long. Germline CDR1 SQVTM, CDR2 ANQGSEA. V was shortened by 2 bases and J by 8 bases, with 13 bases between the two germline ends. The DNA of the CDR3 is TGCAGCGTTGAAACCGGGACAAATTATGAGCAGTTCTTC. The encoded protein is CSVETGTNYEQFF.

This clonotype was seen many times. A much larger clone is a single base away; this may be a read error. This chain links TRBV12-3 or TRBV12-4 with TRBJ2-3; 13 nucleotides agree with TRBD2. After removal of 7 bases from V and 6 bases from J, the junction contained 4 bases not matched to a gene. This CDR3 has 14 amino acids. The CDR3 loop is CASTMTSGRDTQYF. Here the CDR3 DNA reads TGTGCCAGCACCATGACTAGCGGGAGGGATACGCAGTATTTT.

The chain uses TRBV10-3 and TRBJ2-5; 11 nucleotides line up with TRBD2. The CDR3 is 15 amino acids. The germline V gene has CDR1 ENHRY and CDR2 SYGVKD. V lost 6 bases to trimming and J lost 4 bases; unmatched junction nucleotides: 7. CDR3 nucleotide sequence: TGTGCCATCAGGTTTAGCGGGGGGGCTATAGAGACCCAGTACTTC. Protein: CAIRFSGGAIETQYF.

This clonotype showed up just a few times. Being one base from a much bigger clone, this may be a read error. This sequence joins TRBV7-2 and TRBJ1-6; TRBD1 might be the D (5 bases). The CDR3 spans 16 residues. V lost 5 bases and J lost 10, with 21 bases in between. Germline-derived CDR1 and CDR2 are SGHTA and FQGNSA. The CDR3 sequence is CASSPGCWGIGSPLHF. CDR3 sequence (DNA): TGTGCCAGCAGCCCGGGGTGTTGGGGGATAGGATCACCCCTCCACTTT.

In its sample, this clonotype was seen many times. The chain recombines TRBV7-3 with TRBJ2-3; D unclear. Germline V gives CDR1 SGHTA, CDR2 FQGTGA. V dropped 5 bases and J dropped 0 bases, with 15 bases sitting between them. CDR3 size: 16 residues. The CDR3 nucleotides read TGTGCCAGCAGCCCTTCACTACACCTTAGCACAGATACGCAGTATTTT. It is translated as CASSPSLHLSTDTQYF.

There are many counts of this clonotype. The chain joins TRBV11-2 to TRBJ1-1; D is perhaps TRBD1 (6 bases). CDR3 length: 13 amino acids. With 7 bases removed from V and 8 bases from J, the gap between germline ends came to 17 bases. CDR1 and CDR2 from the germline V gene are SGHAT and FQNNGV. For the CDR3, the DNA is TGTGCCAGCATTGACCTCAGGGGAAAGGAAGCTTTCTTT. Protein sequence: CASIDLRGKEAFF.

This clonotype was seen at least ten times. This chain uses TRBV7-2 with TRBJ1-2; 7 bases fit TRBD1. The V and J ends lost 5 bases and 3 bases, in that order; junction bases with no gene match: 12. Looked up from germline, CDR1 is SGHTA and CDR2 is FQGNSA. The CDR3 is made up of 16 amino acids. The CDR3 loop is CASSPRFVTGDYGYTF. The DNA of the CDR3 is TGTGCCAGCAGCCCGCGATTCGTAACAGGGGACTATGGCTACACCTTC.

This clonotype was detected many times. The chain employs TRBV4-3 and TRBJ2-1, with TRBD2 as a possible D gene (5 bases). Trimming stripped 3 bases from V and 0 bases from J, with 15 bases between. CDR3 length equals 17 residues. CDR1 LGHNA and CDR2 YSLEER come from the germline V gene. In DNA, the CDR3 is TGCGCCAGCAGCCAGTTCTTTAGCGCCAGCTCCTACAATGAGCAGTTCTTC. This sequence encodes CASSQFFSASSYNEQFF.

As regards this clonotype: A much more abundant neighbour one base away suggests this may be a read error. This chain connects TRBV20-1 to TRBJ1-6; weak D call: TRBD1 (5 bases). Germline CDR1 reads DFQATT; CDR2 reads SNEGSKA (reference sequence). The CDR3 is 15 amino acids. The CDR3 loop reads CGARGRGTYNSPLHF. The CDR3 bases are TGCGGTGCTAGAGGCCGGGGGACCTATAATTCACCCCTCCACTTT.

This clonotype was counted at least ten times. Just one base apart from a much larger clone, this may be a read error. This chain uses TRBV20-1 with TRBJ1-5; D might be TRBD1 (5 bases). The CDR3 sequence is 12 residues long. CDR1 and CDR2 (germline): DFQATT, SNEGSKA (reference sequence). CDR3 sequence reads: CRASEPGPPQHF. CDR3 DNA sequence: TGCAGGGCCTCCGAGCCGGGACCGCCCCAGCATTTT.

The chain has TRBV11-2 and TRBJ2-5; TRBD2 is a possible D gene (6 bases). The CDR3 consists of 13 residues. CDR1 and CDR2 (germline): SGHAT, FQNNGV. Trimming shortened V by 5 bases and J by 4 bases, and 11 bases separated the two germline ends. CDR3 DNA sequence: TGTGCCAGCAGCGGGAGGACTCGAGAGACCCAGTACTTC. This gives the protein CASSGRTRETQYF.

The chain is built from TRBV20-1 and TRBJ1-2; 9 bases match TRBD1. The junction had 13 bases not matched to a gene; V was cut back by 6 bases and J by 8 bases. This CDR3 spans 14 amino acids. Per the germline V gene, CDR1 is DFQATT and CDR2 is SNEGSKA (reference sequence). The CDR3 here is CSADGRQGVWGYTF. For the CDR3, the DNA is TGCAGTGCAGACGGGCGACAGGGGGTGTGGGGCTACACCTTC.

This sequence joins TRBV7-9 and TRBJ2-4; D tentatively fits TRBD1 or TRBD2 (6 bases each). V was cut by 7 bases and J by 13 bases, with 23 bases left in between. The CDR3 has 14 residues. CDR1 SEHNR and CDR2 FQNEAQ come from the germline V gene (reference sequence). The DNA for the CDR3 is TGTGCCAGCAACTATATTCAGGGGTCGGGGGAGCAGTACTTC. Amino acids: CASNYIQGSGEQYF.

This clonotype was seen at least ten times. The V call is TRBV3-1, the J call TRBJ2-3; 7 nucleotides match TRBD2. The CDR3 sequence is 16 residues long. The germline V gene encodes CDR1 LGHDT and CDR2 YNNKEL (reference sequence). After removal of 1 base from V and 7 bases from J, the junction contained 11 bases not matched to a gene. CDR3 DNA: TGTGCCAGCAGCCAAGTGCCAGCGGGGCTTATGAATACGCAGTATTTT. Protein: CASSQVPAGLMNTQYF.

The chain has TRBV20-1 and TRBJ2-5, with D unclear. Germline loops: CDR1 DFQATT, CDR2 SNEGSKA (reference sequence). This CDR3 has 12 amino acids. The CDR3 DNA reads TGCAGCGCCGTTCTCGAGCAAGAGACCCAGTACTTC. Translating gives CSAVLEQETQYF.

V and J are TRBV7-2 and TRBJ2-5; 9 nucleotides align to TRBD1. The tail of the sequence fits TRBJ2-7 better, so the J call may be wrong. Germline V gene lookup returns CDR1 SGHTA and CDR2 FQGNSA. The CDR3 has 15 amino acids. The CDR3 reads CASSLRGQGGYEQYF. In DNA, the CDR3 is TGTGCCAGCAGCTTAAGGGGACAGGGTGGGTACGAGCAGTACTTC.